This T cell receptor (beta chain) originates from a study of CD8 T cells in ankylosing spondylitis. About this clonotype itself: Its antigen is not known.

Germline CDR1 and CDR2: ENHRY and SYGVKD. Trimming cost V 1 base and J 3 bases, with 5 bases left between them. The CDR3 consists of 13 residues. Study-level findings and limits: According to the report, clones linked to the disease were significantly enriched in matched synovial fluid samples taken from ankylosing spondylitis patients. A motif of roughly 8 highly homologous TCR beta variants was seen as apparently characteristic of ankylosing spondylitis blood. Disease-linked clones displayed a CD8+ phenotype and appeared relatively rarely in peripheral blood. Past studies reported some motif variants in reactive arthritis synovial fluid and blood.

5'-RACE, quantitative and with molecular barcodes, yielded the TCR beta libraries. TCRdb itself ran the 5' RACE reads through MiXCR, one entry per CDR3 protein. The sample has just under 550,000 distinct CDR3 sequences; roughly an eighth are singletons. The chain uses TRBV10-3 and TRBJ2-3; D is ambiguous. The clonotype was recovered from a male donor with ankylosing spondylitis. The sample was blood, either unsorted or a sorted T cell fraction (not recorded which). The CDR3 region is CAISELGTDTQYF. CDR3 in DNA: TGTGCCATCAGTGAGTTGGGGACAGATACGCAGTATTTT.